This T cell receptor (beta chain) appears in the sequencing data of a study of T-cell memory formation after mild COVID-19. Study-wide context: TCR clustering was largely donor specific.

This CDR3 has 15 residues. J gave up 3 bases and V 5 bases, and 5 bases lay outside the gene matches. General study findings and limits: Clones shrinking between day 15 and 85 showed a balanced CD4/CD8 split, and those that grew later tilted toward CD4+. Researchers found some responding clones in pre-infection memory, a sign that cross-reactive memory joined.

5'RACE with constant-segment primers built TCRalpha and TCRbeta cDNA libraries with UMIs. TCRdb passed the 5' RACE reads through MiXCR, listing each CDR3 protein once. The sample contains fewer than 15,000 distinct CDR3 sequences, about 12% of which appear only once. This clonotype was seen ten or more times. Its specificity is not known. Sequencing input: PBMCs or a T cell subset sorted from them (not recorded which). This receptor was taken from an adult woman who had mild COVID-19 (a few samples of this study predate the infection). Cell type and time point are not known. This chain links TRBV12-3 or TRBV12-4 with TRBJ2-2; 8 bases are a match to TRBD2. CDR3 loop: CASSPLAGYTGELFF. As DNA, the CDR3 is TGTGCCAGCAGTCCCTTAGCGGGGTACACCGGGGAGCTGTTTTTT.